This entry concerns a single T cell receptor beta chain. This record belongs to a study of blood T cell repertoires in COVID-19. Study at large: Italy, Spain and the United States were the sources of the convalescent and acute COVID-19 samples.

Assay: immunoSEQ multiplex PCR; the TCRdb copy retains only in-frame clones and omits some. Of 150,000 to 200,000 clones listed, about 80% are singletons. The germline V gene encodes CDR1 LNHDA and CDR2 SQIVND (reference sequence). V gave up 6 bases and J gave up 5 bases; unmatched junction bases: 12. The length of the CDR3 is 15 residues. The receptor's source is a man between 70 and 80 years old with active or convalescent COVID-19. The sequenced sample consisted of peripheral blood. The genes are TRBV19 and TRBJ2-5; 7 bases are shared with TRBD1. The chain's CDR3 is CASRPTGVTLETQYF. CDR3 coding DNA: TGTGCCAGTAGGCCTACAGGGGTCACGCTCGAGACCCAGTACTTC. The full variable domain, with the rest looked up from reference TRBV19 and TRBJ2-5, is DGGITQSPKYLFRKEGQNVTLSCEQNLNHDAMYWYRQDPGQGLRLIYYSQIVNDFQKGDIAEGYSVSREKKESFPLTVTSAQKNPTAFYLCASRPTGVTLETQYFGPGTRLLVL.